This TCR beta chain was captured by sequencing in a study of T cells in Graves' hyperthyroidism and ophthalmopathy. General study points: Ophthalmopathy and stable hyperthyroidism were told apart by a 13 V-J model. The model made its ophthalmopathy prediction, and onset followed a median about 5.9 months later. Among thyroid clonotypes expanded above 0.001, most also appeared in blood.

Amplified TCR beta CDR3 regions came from RNA transcripts. Carried out on the TCR CDR3, a first-round RT-PCR used the HTBI primer set. TCRdb re-derived calls from the multiplex PCR reads in MiXCR, one entry per CDR3 protein. The sample has 500,000 to 750,000 distinct CDR3 sequences, more than 13% seen once; the top ten hold roughly 7%. The diagnoses drew upon clinical symptoms, serum thyroxine and TRAb, thyroid ultrasound and orbital computed tomography. Per germline, CDR1 SGHNT and CDR2 YENEEA. This CDR3 is built from 13 residues. V was clipped by 5 bases and J by 7 bases, with 15 bases between them. This clonotype occurred many times. What it recognizes is unknown.

The sample consisted of blood. The rearrangement links TRBV11-3 to TRBJ2-7, with D possibly matching TRBD1 (6 bases). This receptor was obtained from a young woman with Graves' ophthalmopathy. The CDR3 here is CASSPSQGGEQYF. CDR3 bases: TGTGCCAGCAGCCCATCACAGGGCGGGGAGCAGTACTTC.